This TCR beta chain comes out of a study of read filtering for tumor transcriptome and immune sequencing. Molecular barcoded adaptors covering alpha/delta and beta/gamma chains were used on approximately 440 ng RNA. MiXCR, run by TCRdb on the reads, gives a single entry per CDR3 protein. The data show roughly 130,000 distinct CDR3 sequences, roughly 13% seen once. Study results and limitations: About 81.9% of IR-seq clonotypes had one read, totaling around 3.4% of reads; RNA-seq: 74.6% and 44.6%.

CDR1 is DFQATT and CDR2 is SNEGSKA in the germline V gene (reference sequence). There are 15 residues in the CDR3. Trimming took off 6 bases at V and 3 bases at J, with 20 bases between the two ends. This clonotype was seen ten or more times. Its antigen remains unidentified. This TCR came from a donor at least 40 years old with multiple myeloma. The sample consisted of a population of CD138-negative cells sorted from bone marrow. The chain employs TRBV20-1 and TRBJ2-5; D is possibly TRBD1 (5 bases). The chain's CDR3 is CSAQPELRQKETQYF. As DNA, the CDR3 is TGCAGTGCCCAACCCGAACTAAGACAGAAAGAGACCCAGTACTTC.